In this sample, the clone carrying this T cell receptor (beta chain) turned up a few times. As yet, its antigen is unknown. The data belong to a study of shared clonotypes between healthy human individuals. General study results and limits: Investigators collected only blood, and repertoires in tissues likely differ. It was observed that about 5% of naive CD4 clonotypes were shared across a handful of donors.

The V end lost 1 base, the J end lost 7 bases, and 7 bases lay between the germline ends. From germline, CDR1 is SEHNR and CDR2 FQNEAQ (reference sequence). The CDR3 has 12 residues. Each replicate PCR on the sorted subsets used 150 to 200 ng DNA (around 30,000 T cell genomes). Measured with immunoSEQ multiplex PCR; TCRdb has only the in-frame clones, and not every one. The repertoire holds around 1.9 million clones, with around 93% as singletons. In the naive CD8 group, cells lacked CD45RO and were positively selected for CCR7, so terminally differentiated effector memory CD45RA+ cells were left out.

The sequence was obtained from a man aged 18 to 29 in good health. Some clones in this sample may be carry-over from other donors' samples. The V gene is TRBV7-9, the J gene TRBJ1-1; D ambiguous. The sample comprised naive CD8+ T cells from PBMCs. The CDR3 bases are TGTGCCAGCAGCTTAGTGGCCTTTGAAGCTTTCTTT. Translated: CASSLVAFEAFF.